The 18 T cell receptor beta chains below all came from one sample that was sequenced in a study of T cell repertoires in cytomegalovirus infection. TCRdb passed the reads through MiXCR, listing each CDR3 protein once. The data hold 150,000 to 200,000 distinct CDR3 sequences, with 15% to 20% observed a single time. Sample: CD8+ T cells from PBMCs. Receptor source: a human donor in good health (CMV status not recorded). Some clones in this sample may be carry-over from other donors' samples.

This chain connects TRBV7-2 to TRBJ2-5; 11 bases are a match to TRBD2. The germline CDR1 and CDR2 sequences are SGHTA and FQGNSA. V trimming: 5 bases; J trimming: 5 bases; junction bases outside the gene matches: 7. There are 15 residues in the CDR3. The CDR3 bases are TGTGCCAGCAGCGTTAGCGGGGGGGCCTTCGAGACCCAGTACTTC. Residues: CASSVSGGAFETQYF.

The chain uses TRBV27 and TRBJ2-1; D is perhaps TRBD1 or TRBD2 (5 bases each). Trimming took 3 bases from V and 6 from J, leaving 15 bases between them. Germline lookup yields CDR1 MNHEY and CDR2 SMNVEV (reference sequence). There are 15 residues in the CDR3. DNA of the CDR3: TGTGCCAGCAGTTTGGGCGCCGGGGCCGGCAATGAGCAGTTCTTC. Translation: CASSLGAGAGNEQFF.

A few counts support this clonotype. V usage is TRBV7-3 and J usage is TRBJ2-2; D not resolved. Germline V gene data show CDR1 as SGHTA and CDR2 as FQGTGA. The CDR3 loop spans 12 amino acids. Trimming pared 3 bases from V and 6 bases from J, leaving 5 bases between. The CDR3 sequence: CASSFPPGELFF. Here the CDR3 DNA reads TGTGCCAGCAGCTTTCCTCCCGGGGAGCTGTTTTTT.

V usage is TRBV12-3 or TRBV12-4 and J usage is TRBJ1-2; 7 bases map to TRBD1. Trimming took 4 bases from V and 2 from J; bases not matched to a gene: 10. The length of the CDR3 is 16 residues. CDR3 region: CASSSQSEDRNYGYTF. CDR3 DNA sequence: TGTGCCAGCAGTTCCCAGTCTGAGGACAGGAACTATGGCTACACCTTC.

In this sample, this clonotype turned up a few times. This chain links TRBV7-8 with TRBJ2-6; D is unresolved. The CDR3 spans 15 residues. Trimming cost V 4 bases and J 3 bases, with 10 bases left between them. Germline CDR1 and CDR2: SGHVS and FQNEAQ. CDR3 in amino acids: CASSSSSLGANVLTF. DNA for the CDR3: TGTGCCAGCAGCTCCTCAAGCCTTGGGGCCAACGTCCTGACTTTC.

V is TRBV4-3 and J is TRBJ2-1; 8 bases are a match to TRBD2. After removal of 0 bases from V and 6 bases from J, the junction contained 4 bases not matched to a gene. The germline CDR1 and CDR2 sequences are LGHNA and YSLEER. CDR3 size: 15 residues. CDR3: CASSQDEGTSNEQFF. The CDR3 DNA reads TGCGCCAGCAGCCAAGATGAAGGGACTAGCAATGAGCAGTTCTTC.

At least ten counts were recorded for this clonotype. V is TRBV7-2 and J is TRBJ2-1; D unclear. Trimming took 2 bases from V and 6 from J, leaving 5 bases between them. The CDR3 sequence is 12 residues long. CDR1 is SGHTA and CDR2 is FQGNSA in the germline V gene. CDR3 loop: CASSLSRNEQFF. CDR3 sequence (DNA): TGTGCCAGCAGCTTATCGCGCAATGAGCAGTTCTTC.

Only a few counts were recorded for this clonotype. V usage is TRBV28 and J usage is TRBJ2-7; TRBD1 might be the D (5 bases). Trimming shortened V by 6 bases and J by 3 bases, and 15 bases separated the two germline ends. CDR1 is MDHEN, CDR2 SYDVKM, per germline. The CDR3 sequence is 14 residues long. The CDR3 region has the DNA TGTGCCAGCAGCCCCCCGGACACCTTCTACGAGCAGTACTTC. This codes for CASSPPDTFYEQYF.

The chain has TRBV29-1 and TRBJ2-6, with D possibly matching TRBD1 (5 bases). The germline V and J ends were trimmed by 7 bases and 4 bases, with 11 bases remaining between them. Germline-derived CDR1 and CDR2 are SQVTM and ANQGSEA. The CDR3 is 13 amino acids. The CDR3 loop reads CSALGAGANVLTF. CDR3 coding DNA: TGCAGCGCCCTAGGGGCCGGGGCCAACGTCCTGACTTTC.

A few counts support this clonotype. The chain joins TRBV28 to TRBJ2-2; tentatively, D is TRBD1 (5 bases). Germline V gene lookup returns CDR1 MDHEN and CDR2 SYDVKM. This CDR3 is built from 12 residues. V shed 5 bases and J shed 10 bases, with 11 bases lying between them. CDR3 sequence reads: CASSLRGPELFF. CDR3 DNA sequence: TGTGCCAGCAGTCTAAGGGGTCCGGAGCTGTTTTTT.

The chain employs TRBV28 and TRBJ2-5, with TRBD2 matching 10 bases. V gave up 2 bases and J gave up 2 bases; unmatched junction bases: 5. The CDR3 is made up of 16 amino acids. CDR1 and CDR2 (germline): MDHEN, SYDVKM. The CDR3 region has the DNA TGTGCCAGCAGTTTAGAACTAGCGGGAATTCAAGAGACCCAGTACTTC. Protein sequence: CASSLELAGIQETQYF.

A few counts support this clonotype. V is TRBV6-1 and J is TRBJ2-7; 7 nucleotides agree with TRBD1. This CDR3 contains 16 residues. The germline gives CDR1 MNHNS, CDR2 SASEGT. V shed 3 bases and J 4 bases; nucleotides not matched to a gene: 12. CDR3 residues: CASSDRYRQGLYEQYF. CDR3 DNA sequence: TGTGCCAGCAGTGACCGCTATCGACAGGGCCTTTACGAGCAGTACTTC.

In this sample, this clonotype turned up a few times. CDR3: CASSRTSGGQRLHEQFF. CDR3 DNA sequence: TGTGCCAGCAGCCGGACTAGCGGGGGCCAACGATTGCATGAGCAGTTCTTC. The V and J genes are TRBV12-3 or TRBV12-4 and TRBJ2-1, with 13 bases identical to TRBD2. With V trimmed by 6 bases and J by 8 bases, 13 bases remained unmatched. CDR3 length: 17 residues.

Judged by abundance, this clonotype is medium-sized. The V and J genes are TRBV7-2 and TRBJ2-7; either TRBD1 or TRBD2 may supply D (6 bases each). This CDR3 is 16 amino acids long. Germline assignment: CDR1 SGHTA and CDR2 FQGNSA. The V end lost 5 bases, the J end lost 2 bases, and 19 bases lay between the germline ends. CDR3 coding DNA: TGTGCCAGCAGCGCAAACCGTGGGGGGCAGACCTACGAGCAGTACTTC. Its protein is CASSANRGGQTYEQYF.

This clonotype was seen a handful of times. This sequence joins TRBV28 and TRBJ1-5; D remains unclear. V lost 2 bases, J lost 5 bases, and 10 bases lay in between. In germline, CDR1 is MDHEN, CDR2 SYDVKM. This CDR3 is 14 amino acids long. As DNA, the CDR3 is TGTGCCAGCAGTTTAGTCGACGGTTATCAGCCCCAGCATTTT. It codes for CASSLVDGYQPQHF. The full variable domain, with the rest looked up from reference TRBV28 and TRBJ1-5, is DVKVTQSSRYLVKRTGEKVFLECVQDMDHENMFWYRQDPGLGLRLIYFSYDVKMKEKGDIPEGYSVSREKKERFSLILESASTNQTSMYLCASSLVDGYQPQHFGDGTRLSIL.

This clonotype turned up a few times. V gene TRBV5-8 combines with J gene TRBJ2-7; D is unresolved. In germline, CDR1 is SGHTS, CDR2 YDEGEE. The CDR3 sequence is 14 residues long. Trimming stripped 2 bases from V and 0 bases from J, with 9 bases between. CDR3 nucleotide sequence: TGTGCCAGCAGCTTAGGGTACAACTCCTACGAGCAGTACTTC. Its translation: CASSLGYNSYEQYF.

This clonotype appeared many times. The chain recombines TRBV7-2 with TRBJ1-1, with D unresolved. V lost 5 bases, J lost 1 base, and 14 bases lay in between. The CDR3 spans 15 residues. Per the germline V gene, CDR1 is SGHTA and CDR2 is FQGNSA. The chain's CDR3 is CASSPGMGRNTEAFF. Written as DNA, the CDR3 is TGTGCCAGCAGCCCCGGGATGGGGAGGAACACTGAAGCTTTCTTT.

The CDR3 DNA sequence: TGTGCCAGCAGCTTAGAGGCGATGAACACTGAAGCTTTCTTT. Residues: CASSLEAMNTEAFF. The chain uses TRBV7-8 and TRBJ1-1, with D unresolved. The CDR3 has 14 amino acids. Per germline, CDR1 SGHVS and CDR2 FQNEAQ. V was trimmed by 1 base and J by 0 bases, leaving 6 bases between them.